A selection of T cell receptor beta chains follows, all from one sample in a study of T cell responses to AZD1222 COVID-19 vaccine. Profiled with immunoSEQ multiplex PCR; TCRdb holds only in-frame clones, not every one. This table has fewer than 150,000 clones, roughly 82% appearing once. Here the sequenced sample was peripheral blood, taken on day 0 of AZD1222 vaccination. All receptors come from an adult in good health. CDR3s include the opening cysteine and the closing phenylalanine or tryptophan. The order of the fields is CDR3 protein, CDR3 DNA, clone size, D gene, J gene, V gene. D genes are given only for firm matches. Some rows mark clone size as missing; the rest say once, few, many or name a class of expanded clone.

CASSLSRTTDTQYF | TGCGCCAGCAGCTTGAGCCGGACCACAGATACGCAGTATTTT | . | . | TRBJ2-3 | TRBV5-1
CASSYLKGGTDTQYF | TGCGCCAGCAGCTATCTCAAGGGGGGCACAGATACGCAGTATTTT | . | . | TRBJ2-3 | TRBV5-1
CASSPYLGLEGYTF | TGTGCCAGCAGCCCTTACTTGGGTCTGGAGGGCTACACCTTC | . | . | TRBJ1-2 | TRBV7-6
CAISEFGGYGYTF | TGTGCCATCAGTGAGTTTGGAGGCTATGGCTACACCTTC | . | . | TRBJ1-2 | TRBV10-3
CASSRDGAYEQYF | TGCGCCAGCAGCCGGGACGGCGCCTACGAGCAGTACTTC | . | . | TRBJ2-7 | TRBV4-1
CASSRTGGTQPQHF | TGTGCCAGCAGTAGGACAGGGGGCACTCAGCCCCAGCATTTT | . | TRBD1 | TRBJ1-5 | TRBV27
CASSLGVGGELFF | TGTGCCAGCAGCTTGGGAGTAGGCGGGGAGCTGTTTTTT | . | . | TRBJ2-2 | TRBV5-5
CASSGRTGTDTQYF | TGCGCCAGCAGCGGAAGGACAGGTACAGATACGCAGTATTTT | . | TRBD1 | TRBJ2-3 | TRBV5-1
CASSFRTSNTGELFF | TGTGCCAGCAGCTTCCGAACATCGAACACCGGGGAGCTGTTTTTT | . | . | TRBJ2-2 | TRBV13
CASSLGPDRGAGEQYF | TGTGCCAGCAGCTTAGGTCCCGACAGGGGAGCGGGCGAGCAGTACTTC | . | TRBD1 | TRBJ2-7 | TRBV7-8
CASSGIGSGNTIYF | TGTGCCAGCAGCGGGATAGGGTCTGGAAACACCATATATTTT | few | . | TRBJ1-3 | TRBV5-4
CATSRAETQYF | TGTGCCACCAGCAGAGCTGAGACCCAGTACTTC | . | . | TRBJ2-5 | TRBV15
CASSLAGRSTDTQYF | TGCGCCAGCAGCTTGGCAGGACGAAGCACAGATACGCAGTATTTT | . | . | TRBJ2-3 | TRBV5-1
CASSLGTRVGIEKLFF | TGTGCCAGCAGCTTAGGAACCCGCGTCGGTATAGAAAAACTGTTTTTT | once | . | TRBJ1-4 | TRBV11-1
CASSFLDSSNTGELFF | TGCGCCAGCAGCTTTCTGGACAGCTCGAACACCGGGGAGCTGTTTTTT | . | . | TRBJ2-2 | TRBV5-1
CASSGERYQPQHF | TGTGCCAGTTCAGGGGAGAGATATCAGCCCCAGCATTTT | . | . | TRBJ1-5 | TRBV19
CASSRGSTDTQYF | TGTGCCAGCTCACGGGGGAGCACAGATACGCAGTATTTT | . | . | TRBJ2-3 | TRBV18
CASSVDRVGETQYF | TGTGCCAGCAGCGTGGACAGGGTTGGTGAGACCCAGTACTTC | . | TRBD1 | TRBJ2-5 | TRBV9
CASSWTGSLLSYEQYF | TGTGCCAGCAGCTGGACAGGGTCTCTCTTATCCTACGAGCAGTACTTC | . | TRBD1 | TRBJ2-7 | TRBV5-6
CASSQGGSNQPQHF | TGTGCCAGCAGCCAGGGAGGAAGCAATCAGCCCCAGCATTTT | . | . | TRBJ1-5 | TRBV3-1/TRBV3-2
CATSREADNSPLHF | TGTGCCACCAGCAGAGAGGCCGATAATTCACCCCTCCACTTT | . | . | TRBJ1-6 | TRBV15